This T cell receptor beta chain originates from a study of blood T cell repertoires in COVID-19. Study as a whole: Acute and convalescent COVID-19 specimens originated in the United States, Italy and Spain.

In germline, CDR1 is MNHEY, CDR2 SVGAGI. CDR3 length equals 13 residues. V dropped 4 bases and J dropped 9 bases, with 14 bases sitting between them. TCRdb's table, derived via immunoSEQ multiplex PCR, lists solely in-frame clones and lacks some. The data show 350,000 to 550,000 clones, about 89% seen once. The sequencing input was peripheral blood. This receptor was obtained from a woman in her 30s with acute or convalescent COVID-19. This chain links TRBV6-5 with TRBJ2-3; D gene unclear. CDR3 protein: CASSSALELTQYF. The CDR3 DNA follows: TGTGCCAGCAGTTCCGCCCTAGAATTAACGCAGTATTTT.